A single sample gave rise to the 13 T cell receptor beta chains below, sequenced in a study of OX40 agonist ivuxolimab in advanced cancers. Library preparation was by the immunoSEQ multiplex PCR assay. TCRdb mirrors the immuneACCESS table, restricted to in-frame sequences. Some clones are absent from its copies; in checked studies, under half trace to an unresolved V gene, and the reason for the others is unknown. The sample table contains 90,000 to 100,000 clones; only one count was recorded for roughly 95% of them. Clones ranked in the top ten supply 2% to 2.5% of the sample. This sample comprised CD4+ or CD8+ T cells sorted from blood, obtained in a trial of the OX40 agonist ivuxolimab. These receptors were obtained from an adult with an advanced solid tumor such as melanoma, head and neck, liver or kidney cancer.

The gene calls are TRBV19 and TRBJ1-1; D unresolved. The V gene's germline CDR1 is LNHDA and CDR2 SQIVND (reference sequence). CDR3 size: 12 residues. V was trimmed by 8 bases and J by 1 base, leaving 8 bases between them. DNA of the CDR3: TGTGCCAGTGGTTTTGGGAACACTGAAGCTTTCTTT. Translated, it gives CASGFGNTEAFF. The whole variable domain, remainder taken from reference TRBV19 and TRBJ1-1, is DGGITQSPKYLFRKEGQNVTLSCEQNLNHDAMYWYRQDPGQGLRLIYYSQIVNDFQKGDIAEGYSVSREKKESFPLTVTSAQKNPTAFYLCASGFGNTEAFFGQGTRLTVV.

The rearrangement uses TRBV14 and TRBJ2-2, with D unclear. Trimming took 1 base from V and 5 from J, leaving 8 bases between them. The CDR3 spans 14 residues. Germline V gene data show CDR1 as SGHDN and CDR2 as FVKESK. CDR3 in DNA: TGTGCCAGCAGCCAAGTGGCCGGGACCGGGGAGCTGTTTTTT. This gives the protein CASSQVAGTGELFF.

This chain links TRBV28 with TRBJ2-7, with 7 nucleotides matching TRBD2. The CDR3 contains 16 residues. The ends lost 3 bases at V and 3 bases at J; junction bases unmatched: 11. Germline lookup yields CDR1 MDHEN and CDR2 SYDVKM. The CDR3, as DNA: TGTGCCAGCAGTTTGGCAGGCGGGGGATACAACTACGAGCAGTACTTC. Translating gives CASSLAGGGYNYEQYF.

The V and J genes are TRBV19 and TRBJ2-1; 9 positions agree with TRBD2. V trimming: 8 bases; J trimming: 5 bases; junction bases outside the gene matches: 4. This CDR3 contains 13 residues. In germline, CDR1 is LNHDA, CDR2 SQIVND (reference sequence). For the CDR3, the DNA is TGTGCCAGTCGGGCTAGCGGGAACAATGAGCAGTTCTTC. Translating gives CASRASGNNEQFF. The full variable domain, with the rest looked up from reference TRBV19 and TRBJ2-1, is DGGITQSPKYLFRKEGQNVTLSCEQNLNHDAMYWYRQDPGQGLRLIYYSQIVNDFQKGDIAEGYSVSREKKESFPLTVTSAQKNPTAFYLCASRASGNNEQFFGPGTRLTVL.

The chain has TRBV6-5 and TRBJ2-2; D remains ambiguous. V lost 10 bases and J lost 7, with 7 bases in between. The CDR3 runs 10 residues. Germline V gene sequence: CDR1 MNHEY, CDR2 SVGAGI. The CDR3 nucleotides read TGTGCCATCGAGGTCGGGGAGCTGTTTTTT. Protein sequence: CAIEVGELFF.

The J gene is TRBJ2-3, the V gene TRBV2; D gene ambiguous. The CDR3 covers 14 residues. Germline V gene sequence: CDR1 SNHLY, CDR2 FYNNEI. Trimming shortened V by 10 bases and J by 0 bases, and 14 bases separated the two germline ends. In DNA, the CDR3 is TGTGCCAACCCCGCGAAGGGTAGCACAGATACGCAGTATTTT. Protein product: CANPAKGSTDTQYF.

In nucleotides, the CDR3 is TGTGCCAGCAGTGTTATGGACGGCCCCTACGAGCAGTACTTC. Translating it yields CASSVMDGPYEQYF. V and J are TRBV11-2 and TRBJ2-7; D ambiguous. This CDR3 comprises 14 residues. Germline CDR1 and CDR2: SGHAT and FQNNGV. V shed 6 bases and J shed 2 bases, with 14 bases lying between them.

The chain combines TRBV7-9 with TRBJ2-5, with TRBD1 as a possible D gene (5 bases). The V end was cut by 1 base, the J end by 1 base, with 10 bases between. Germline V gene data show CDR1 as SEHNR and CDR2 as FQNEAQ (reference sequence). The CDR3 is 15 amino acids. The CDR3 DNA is TGTGCCAGCAGCTTAGTACAGGCCTCCCAAGAGACCCAGTACTTC. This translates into CASSLVQASQETQYF.

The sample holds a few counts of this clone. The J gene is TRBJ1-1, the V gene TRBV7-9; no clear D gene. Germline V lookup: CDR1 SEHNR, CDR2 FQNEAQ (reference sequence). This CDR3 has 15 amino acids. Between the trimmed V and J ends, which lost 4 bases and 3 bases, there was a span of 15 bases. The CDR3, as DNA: TGTGCCAGCAGCTCCTCTAGTGTTCTGGACACTGAAGCTTTCTTT. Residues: CASSSSSVLDTEAFF.

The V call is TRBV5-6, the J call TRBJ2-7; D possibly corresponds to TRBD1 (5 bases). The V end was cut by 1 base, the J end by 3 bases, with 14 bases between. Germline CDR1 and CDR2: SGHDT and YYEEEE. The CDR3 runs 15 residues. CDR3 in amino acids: CASSLRLAGIYEQYF. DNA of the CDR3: TGTGCCAGCAGCTTGAGGTTGGCAGGGATCTACGAGCAGTACTTC. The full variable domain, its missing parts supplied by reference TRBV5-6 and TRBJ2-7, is DAGVTQSPTHLIKTRGQQVTLRCSPKSGHDTVSWYQQALGQGPQFIFQYYEEEERQRGNFPDRFSGHQFPNYSSELNVNALLLGDSALYLCASSLRLAGIYEQYFGPGTRLTVT.

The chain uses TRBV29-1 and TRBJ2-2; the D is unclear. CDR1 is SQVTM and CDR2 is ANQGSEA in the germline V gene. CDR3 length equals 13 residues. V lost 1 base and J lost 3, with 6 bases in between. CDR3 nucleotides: TGCAGCGTTGAAGCTCTCGACACCGGGGAGCTGTTTTTT. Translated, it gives CSVEALDTGELFF.

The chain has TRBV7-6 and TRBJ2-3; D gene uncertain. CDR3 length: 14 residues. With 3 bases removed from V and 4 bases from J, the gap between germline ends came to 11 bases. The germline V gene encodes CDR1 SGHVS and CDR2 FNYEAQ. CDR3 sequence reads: CASSFKTSPDTQYF. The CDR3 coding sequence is TGTGCCAGCAGCTTTAAGACAAGTCCAGATACGCAGTATTTT.

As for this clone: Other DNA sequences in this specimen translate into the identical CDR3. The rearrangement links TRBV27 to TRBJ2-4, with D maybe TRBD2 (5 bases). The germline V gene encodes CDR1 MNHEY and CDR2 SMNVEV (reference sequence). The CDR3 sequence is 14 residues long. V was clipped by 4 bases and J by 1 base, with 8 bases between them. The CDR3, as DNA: TGTGCCAGCAGTTATAGAGGGGCCAAAAACATTCAGTACTTC. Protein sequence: CASSYRGAKNIQYF.